Included here is one T cell receptor (beta chain) sequence, with context. Its target is not known. These data are taken from a study of Ad26.COV2.S vaccination and SARS-CoV-2 variants. Overall study findings and caveats: Vaccinated individuals (as opposed to placebo recipients) had higher spike-specific TCR breadth. TCR breadth and depth estimates may have understated total T cell responses.

TCRdb keeps only in-frame clones here, not all; method: immunoSEQ multiplex PCR. The sample contains about 350,000 clones, 92% of which appear only once. The CDR3 consists of 14 residues. V lost 4 bases to trimming and J lost 0 bases, with 7 bases between them. CDR1 is WNHNN, CDR2 SYGVQD, per germline (reference sequence). The material was peripheral blood, obtained after recovery from COVID-19. The clonotype originates from a human donor who had recovered from COVID-19. The chain combines TRBV10-1 with TRBJ1-5; no reliable D call. CDR3 coding DNA: TGCGCCAGCAGTGGGCGGTATAGCAATCAGCCCCAGCATTTT. It codes for CASSGRYSNQPQHF.